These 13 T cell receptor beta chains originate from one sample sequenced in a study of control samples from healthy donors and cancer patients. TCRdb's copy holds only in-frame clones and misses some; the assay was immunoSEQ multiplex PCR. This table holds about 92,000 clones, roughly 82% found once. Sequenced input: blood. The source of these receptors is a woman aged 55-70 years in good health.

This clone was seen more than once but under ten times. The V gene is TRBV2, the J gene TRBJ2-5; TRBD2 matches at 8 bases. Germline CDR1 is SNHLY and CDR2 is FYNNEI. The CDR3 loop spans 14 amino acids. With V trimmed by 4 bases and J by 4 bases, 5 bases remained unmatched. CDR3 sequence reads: CASSVGGAAETQYF. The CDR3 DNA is TGTGCCAGCAGTGTCGGGGGGGCCGCAGAGACCCAGTACTTC.

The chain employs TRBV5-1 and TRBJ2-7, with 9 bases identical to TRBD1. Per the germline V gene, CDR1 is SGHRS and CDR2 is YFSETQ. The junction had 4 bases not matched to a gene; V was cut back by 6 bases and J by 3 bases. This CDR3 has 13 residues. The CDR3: CASTKTGGYEQYF. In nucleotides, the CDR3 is TGCGCCAGCACCAAGACAGGGGGCTACGAGCAGTACTTC.

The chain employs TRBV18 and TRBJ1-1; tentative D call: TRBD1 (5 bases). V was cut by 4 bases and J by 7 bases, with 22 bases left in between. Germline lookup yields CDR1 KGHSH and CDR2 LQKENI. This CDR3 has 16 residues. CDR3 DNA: TGTGCCAGCTCACTCCAGCCCGGGACGACGGGAGGTGAAGCTTTCTTT. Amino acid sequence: CASSLQPGTTGGEAFF.

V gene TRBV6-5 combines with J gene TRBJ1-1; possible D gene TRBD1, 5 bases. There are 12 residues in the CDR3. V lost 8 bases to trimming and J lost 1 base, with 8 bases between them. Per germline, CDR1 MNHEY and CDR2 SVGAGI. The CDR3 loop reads CASGTGNTEAFF. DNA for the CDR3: TGTGCCAGCGGTACAGGGAACACTGAAGCTTTCTTT.

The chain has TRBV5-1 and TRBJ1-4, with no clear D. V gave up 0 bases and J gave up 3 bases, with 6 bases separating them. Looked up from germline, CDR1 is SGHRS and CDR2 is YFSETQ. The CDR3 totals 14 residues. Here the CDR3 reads CASSLAGANEKLFF. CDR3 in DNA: TGCGCCAGCAGCTTGGCGGGAGCTAATGAAAAACTGTTTTTT.

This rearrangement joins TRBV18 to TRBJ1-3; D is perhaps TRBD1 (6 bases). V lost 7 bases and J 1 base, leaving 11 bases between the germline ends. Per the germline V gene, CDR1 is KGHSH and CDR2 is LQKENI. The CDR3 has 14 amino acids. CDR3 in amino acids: CASFSGQSGNTIYF. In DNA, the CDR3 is TGTGCCAGCTTCTCTGGACAGTCTGGAAACACCATATATTTT.

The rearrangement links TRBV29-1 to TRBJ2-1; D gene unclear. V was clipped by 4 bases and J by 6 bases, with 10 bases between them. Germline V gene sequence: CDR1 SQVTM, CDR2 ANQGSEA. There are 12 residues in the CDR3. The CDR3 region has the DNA TGCAGCGTTGGCCTGCCGGCCAATGAGCAGTTCTTC. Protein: CSVGLPANEQFF.

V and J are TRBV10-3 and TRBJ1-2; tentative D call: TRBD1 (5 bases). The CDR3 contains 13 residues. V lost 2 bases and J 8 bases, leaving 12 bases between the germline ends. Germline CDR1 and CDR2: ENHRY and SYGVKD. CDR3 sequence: CAISEPQVSGYTF. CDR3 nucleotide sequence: TGTGCCATCAGTGAGCCACAGGTCTCCGGCTACACCTTC.

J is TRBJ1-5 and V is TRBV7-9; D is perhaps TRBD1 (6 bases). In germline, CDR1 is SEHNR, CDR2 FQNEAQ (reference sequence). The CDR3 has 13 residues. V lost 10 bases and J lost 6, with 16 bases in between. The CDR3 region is CATTEGGGQPQHF. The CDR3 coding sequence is TGTGCCACCACTGAAGGGGGGGGTCAGCCCCAGCATTTT.

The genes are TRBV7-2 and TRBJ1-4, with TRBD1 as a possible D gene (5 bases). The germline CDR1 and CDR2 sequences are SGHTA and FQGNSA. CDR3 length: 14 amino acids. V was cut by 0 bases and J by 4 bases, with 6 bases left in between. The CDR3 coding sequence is TGTGCCAGCAGCTTAGCGGGGGTTAATGAAAAACTGTTTTTT. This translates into CASSLAGVNEKLFF.

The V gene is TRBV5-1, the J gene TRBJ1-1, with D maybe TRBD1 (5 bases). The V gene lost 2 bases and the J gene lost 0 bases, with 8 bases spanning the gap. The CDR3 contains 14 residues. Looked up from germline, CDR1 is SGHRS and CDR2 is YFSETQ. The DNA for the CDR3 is TGCGCCAGCAGCTTACAGGCCTTGAACACTGAAGCTTTCTTT. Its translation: CASSLQALNTEAFF.

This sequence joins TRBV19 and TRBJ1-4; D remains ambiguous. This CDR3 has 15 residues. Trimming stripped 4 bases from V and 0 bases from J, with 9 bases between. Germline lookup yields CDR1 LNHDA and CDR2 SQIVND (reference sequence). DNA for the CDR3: TGTGCCAGTAGTAGCCTTCCCGCAACTAATGAAAAACTGTTTTTT. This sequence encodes CASSSLPATNEKLFF.

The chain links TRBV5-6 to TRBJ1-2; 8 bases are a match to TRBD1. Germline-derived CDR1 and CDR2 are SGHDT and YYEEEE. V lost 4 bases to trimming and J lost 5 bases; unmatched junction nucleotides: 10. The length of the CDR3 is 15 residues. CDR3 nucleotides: TGTGCCAGCAGCCGCGGACAGGGCGACTGGTATGGCTACACCTTC. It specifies CASSRGQGDWYGYTF.